The clone carrying this T cell receptor (beta chain) qualifies as medium-sized. Antigen specificity is unknown. Tregs were sorted as CD4+CD25+CD127-/low cells. CDR3 size: 12 residues. Trimming removed 0 bases from V and 8 bases from J, with 7 bases in between. Regarding the study as a whole: Tumor Treg TCRs overlapped most with tumor naive CD4+ cells. Tumor memory CD4+ T cell TCR gene usage clustered with blood and lymph node memory CD4+ cells and lymph node naive CD4+ cells. About 12.9% of tumor Treg sequences matched naive CD4+ cells.

The TRBV12-4/TRBJ1-2 clonotypes were amplified using barcode primers with ligated adaptors. TCRdb independently ran MiXCR on the multiplex PCR reads; one entry per CDR3 protein. Of roughly 980 distinct CDR3 sequences in the sample, 0.74% were seen once. The specimen sequenced was Tregs sorted from blood. The chain has TRBV12-3 or TRBV12-4 and TRBJ1-2, with D possibly being TRBD1 (5 bases). The receptor was isolated from a female donor with breast cancer. CDR3 in DNA: TGTGCCAGCAGTTTAGCCAGGGTAGGCTACACCTTC. As protein: CASSLARVGYTF.